The T cell receptor beta chain described here comes from a study of post-analysis software for immune sequencing data. This clonotype has just a few counts. Its specificity is unknown. Regarding the study as a whole: When patients were compared with controls, about five TRBV segments were more frequent, TRBV5-6, TRBV5-1 and TRBV20-1 among them. Batch-mates among the samples co-clustered strongly by F measure. Those with multiple sclerosis, the patient group, showed significantly lower normalized Chao1 diversity than controls.

This CDR3 comprises 14 residues. Trimming shortened V by 6 bases and J by 9 bases, and 18 bases separated the two germline ends. Included in the TCR beta cDNA libraries were unique molecular identifiers. With about 0.9 to 11 million T cells as the source, 500,000 to 650,000 cDNA molecules resulted. Via MiXCR, TCRdb re-called the PCR reads, giving one row per CDR3 protein. The sample contains roughly 410,000 distinct CDR3 sequences, approximately 38% of which appear only once. The chain is built from TRBV12-3 or TRBV12-4 and TRBJ1-5; the D gene is possibly TRBD1 (5 bases). The receptor was isolated from a girl aged 10-17 years with multiple sclerosis. The sequenced sample was blood. The CDR3 DNA reads TGTGCCAGCAGCCTAGCCCGGGGTGGGGGGCCCCAGCATTTT. Its protein product is CASSLARGGGPQHF.